A single sample gave rise to the 29 T cell receptor beta chains below, sequenced in a study of immune cell composition in non-small cell lung cancer listed by TCRdb under 2017. Libraries were constructed by the immunoSEQ multiplex PCR assay. The immuneACCESS repertoire file appears here via TCRdb, limited to in-frame rearrangements. These files lack a portion of the clones; in checked studies, under half of the deficit traces to unresolved V genes, and the cause of the others is not known. Present in this sample are about 5,000 clones, around 83% of which were seen just once. The leading ten clones occupy roughly 13% of the sample. The sample was lung tumor tissue. The receptor set was obtained from a human donor with non-small cell lung cancer.

The chain combines TRBV25-1 with TRBJ2-3; no clear D. The CDR3 covers 14 residues. The germline gives CDR1 MGHDK, CDR2 SYGVNS. The V gene lost 5 bases and the J gene lost 2 bases, with 11 bases spanning the gap. CDR3 loop: CASSQVRVTDTQYF. The CDR3 DNA reads TGTGCCAGCAGTCAGGTTAGGGTCACAGATACGCAGTATTTT.

This chain links TRBV5-1 with TRBJ2-5; 10 bases line up with TRBD2. V shed 0 bases, J shed 5 bases, and the junction held 7 bases outside the gene matches. The CDR3 runs to 16 residues. Per germline, CDR1 SGHRS and CDR2 YFSETQ. The DNA of the CDR3 is TGCGCCAGCAGCTTGGAAAGAGCGGGGGGGAGTGAGACCCAGTACTTC. Residues: CASSLERAGGSETQYF.

This clone came up a few times. The chain joins TRBV7-8 to TRBJ1-1; no definite D call. Germline-derived CDR1 and CDR2 are SGHVS and FQNEAQ. V lost 3 bases and J lost 4, with 15 bases in between. The CDR3 is 15 amino acids. The chain's CDR3 is CASSFSPGSSTEAFF. The CDR3 DNA sequence: TGTGCCAGCAGCTTTTCCCCCGGTAGTAGCACTGAAGCTTTCTTT.

The rearrangement links TRBV5-1 to TRBJ2-3, with D possibly being TRBD1 (5 bases). With 5 bases removed from V and 2 bases from J, the gap between germline ends came to 12 bases. The length of the CDR3 is 14 residues. Germline V CDR1 and CDR2: SGHRS, YFSETQ. CDR3 region: CASSWTTSTDTQYF. The DNA for the CDR3 is TGCGCCAGCAGTTGGACAACCTCCACAGATACGCAGTATTTT. Drawing the rest from reference TRBV5-1 and TRBJ2-3, the complete variable domain is KAGVTQTPRYLIKTRGQQVTLSCSPISGHRSVSWYQQTPGQGLQFLFEYFSETQRNKGNFPGRFSGRQFSNSRSEMNVSTLELGDSALYLCASSWTTSTDTQYFGPGTRLTVL.

The chain carries TRBV19 and TRBJ1-2, with 9 bases that match TRBD1. The V gene's germline CDR1 is LNHDA and CDR2 SQIVND (reference sequence). V trimming: 4 bases; J trimming: 7 bases; junction bases outside the gene matches: 7. The CDR3 length is 14 residues. Written as DNA, the CDR3 is TGTGCCAGTAGTACTACAGGGGGCTCCTTTGGCTACACCTTC. Residues: CASSTTGGSFGYTF. Supplemented by reference TRBV19 and TRBJ1-2, the full variable domain reads DGGITQSPKYLFRKEGQNVTLSCEQNLNHDAMYWYRQDPGQGLRLIYYSQIVNDFQKGDIAEGYSVSREKKESFPLTVTSAQKNPTAFYLCASSTTGGSFGYTFGSGTRLTVV.

V gene TRBV2 combines with J gene TRBJ2-1; 7 bases are a match to TRBD2. V lost 7 bases to trimming and J lost 8 bases; unmatched junction nucleotides: 23. The CDR3 sequence is 18 residues long. Germline values: CDR1 SNHLY, CDR2 FYNNEI. This chain's CDR3 is CASTTEVGGGRLSDEQFF. DNA for the CDR3: TGTGCCAGCACTACCGAGGTTGGGGGGGGGAGGCTTTCGGATGAGCAGTTCTTC.

The chain uses TRBV10-3 and TRBJ2-1, with unresolved D. CDR3 length: 12 residues. Germline CDR1 reads ENHRY; CDR2 reads SYGVKD. V was clipped by 7 bases and J by 9 bases, with 13 bases between them. The CDR3 DNA sequence: TGTGCCATCACCGATCAAACGCGTGAGCAGTTCTTC. Translation gives CAITDQTREQFF.

The CDR3 is CASSLGGQGGKLFF. The CDR3 DNA sequence: TGTGCCAGCAGCTTAGGGGGTCAGGGGGGCAAACTGTTTTTT. This chain joins TRBV7-2 and TRBJ1-4, with TRBD1 identical over 7 bases. CDR1 is SGHTA and CDR2 is FQGNSA in the germline V gene. V lost 1 base, J lost 11 bases, and 7 bases stayed unmatched. This CDR3 contains 14 residues.

This clone was seen a single time. The J gene is TRBJ2-7, the V gene TRBV7-8, with a possible D match to TRBD1 (6 bases). With 3 bases removed from V and 4 bases from J, the gap between germline ends came to 13 bases. Per the germline V gene, CDR1 is SGHVS and CDR2 is FQNEAQ. CDR3 length: 14 residues. The CDR3 nucleotides are TGTGCCAGCAGCTTTTCCGGGACACTATACGAGCAGTACTTC. Translating gives CASSFSGTLYEQYF. Drawing the rest from reference TRBV7-8 and TRBJ2-7, the complete variable domain is GAGVSQSPRYKVAKRGQDVALRCDPISGHVSLFWYQQALGQGPEFLTYFQNEAQLDKSGLPSDRFFAERPEGSVSTLKIQRTQQEDSAVYLCASSFSGTLYEQYFGPGTRLTVT.

CDR3 bases: TGTGCCACCCTCTTGCGACCAGACTCCTACGAGCAGTACTTC. Its translation is CATLLRPDSYEQYF. The chain combines TRBV6-6 with TRBJ2-7; D gene unclear. V was clipped by 10 bases and J by 0 bases, with 16 bases between them. CDR3 length: 14 residues. Germline V CDR1 and CDR2: MNHNY, SVGAGI (reference sequence).

This clone was counted a few times. The chain has TRBV27 and TRBJ2-7; weak D call: TRBD1 (6 bases). This CDR3 has 14 residues. Trimming took off 3 bases at V and 3 bases at J, with 12 bases between the two ends. CDR1 and CDR2 (germline): MNHEY, SMNVEV (reference sequence). This CDR3 is CASSFQGQRYEQYF. For the CDR3, the DNA is TGTGCCAGCAGTTTCCAGGGGCAGCGCTACGAGCAGTACTTC.

The V gene is TRBV11-1, the J gene TRBJ2-7; D unresolved. There are 11 residues in the CDR3. V was trimmed by 6 bases and J by 3 bases, leaving 6 bases between them. CDR1 is SGHAT and CDR2 is FQDESV in the germline V gene (reference sequence). Written as DNA, the CDR3 is TGTGCCAGCAGGGGATTCTACGAGCAGTACTTC. Residues: CASRGFYEQYF.

The J gene is TRBJ1-2, the V gene TRBV30; D uncertain. Germline loops: CDR1 GTSNPN, CDR2 SVGIG (reference sequence). The CDR3 is made up of 15 amino acids. V gave up 3 bases and J gave up 0 bases, with 14 bases separating them. CDR3 DNA: TGTGCCTGGAGCGAGAAGTACTGGACTAACTATGGCTACACCTTC. Its protein product is CAWSEKYWTNYGYTF.

This chain connects TRBV5-6 to TRBJ2-5; TRBD2 aligns across 9 bases. There are 16 residues in the CDR3. Germline V gene lookup returns CDR1 SGHDT and CDR2 YYEEEE. V shed 4 bases, J shed 1 base, and the junction held 8 bases outside the gene matches. CDR3 residues: CASSPLAGAGQETQYF. In DNA, the CDR3 is TGTGCCAGCAGCCCGTTAGCGGGGGCCGGCCAAGAGACCCAGTACTTC. The entire variable domain, with the rest obtained from reference TRBV5-6 and TRBJ2-5, is as follows: DAGVTQSPTHLIKTRGQQVTLRCSPKSGHDTVSWYQQALGQGPQFIFQYYEEEERQRGNFPDRFSGHQFPNYSSELNVNALLLGDSALYLCASSPLAGAGQETQYFGPGTRLLVL.

This clone was recorded only once. The chain is built from TRBV7-6 and TRBJ1-4; D possibly corresponds to TRBD1 (5 bases). Germline V gives CDR1 SGHVS, CDR2 FNYEAQ. Trimming cost V 4 bases and J 2 bases, with 5 bases left between them. The CDR3 spans 13 residues. CDR3 bases: TGTGCCAGCAGCTGGGGGACTAATGAAAAACTGTTTTTT. Its protein is CASSWGTNEKLFF.

The chain uses TRBV18 and TRBJ1-2, with D maybe TRBD1 (5 bases). Trimming cost V 4 bases and J 4 bases, with 13 bases left between them. Germline loops: CDR1 KGHSH, CDR2 LQKENI. This CDR3 region has 14 residues. The CDR3 reads CASSLPTETYGYTF. The DNA of the CDR3 is TGTGCCAGCTCACTCCCGACAGAGACCTATGGCTACACCTTC.

This sequence joins TRBV5-1 and TRBJ2-3, with D uncertain. Trimming left V 0 bases short and J 6 bases short, with 11 bases between. The CDR3 has 14 amino acids. Germline V gene sequence: CDR1 SGHRS, CDR2 YFSETQ. The CDR3 nucleotides read TGCGCCAGCAGCTTGGGTTTTAGCCGGGATACGCAGTATTTT. It is translated as CASSLGFSRDTQYF.

The genes are TRBV18 and TRBJ1-1; no reliable D call. Trimming cost V 7 bases and J 1 base, with 22 bases left between them. This CDR3 contains 17 residues. Germline lookup yields CDR1 KGHSH and CDR2 LQKENI. The CDR3 DNA reads as TGTGCCAGCTTCTCTACGGGTCGCGGGTACGAGAACACTGAAGCTTTCTTT. Amino acids: CASFSTGRGYENTEAFF.

The chain links TRBV11-2 to TRBJ2-5; maybe TRBD2 (7 bases). Trimming took off 2 bases at V and 4 bases at J, with 11 bases between the two ends. Germline V CDR1 and CDR2: SGHAT, FQNNGV. The CDR3 is made up of 14 amino acids. CDR3 in amino acids: CASSLIGGAETQYF. In DNA form, the CDR3 reads TGTGCCAGCAGCTTAATTGGGGGGGCAGAGACCCAGTACTTC.

This clone was counted a few times. V usage is TRBV18 and J usage is TRBJ1-5, with D uncertain. Looked up from germline, CDR1 is KGHSH and CDR2 is LQKENI. The CDR3 length is 15 residues. With 1 base removed from V and 2 bases from J, the gap between germline ends came to 9 bases. The CDR3 DNA reads as TGTGCCAGCTCACCACAGGGTTCGGGCAATCAGCCCCAGCATTTT. This gives the protein CASSPQGSGNQPQHF.

In its sample, this clone was seen once. The chain combines TRBV7-8 with TRBJ1-1; 7 bases are shared with TRBD1. Germline V gene lookup returns CDR1 SGHVS and CDR2 FQNEAQ. V shed 2 bases, J shed 0 bases, and the junction held 6 bases outside the gene matches. The CDR3 is 16 residues long. The CDR3 loop is CASSLRTGILNTEAFF. CDR3 nucleotides: TGTGCCAGCAGCTTACGGACAGGTATTTTGAACACTGAAGCTTTCTTT.

This clone was recorded only once. The gene calls are TRBV7-8 and TRBJ1-1; unclear D gene. Trimming took 5 bases from V and 1 from J, leaving 8 bases between them. The CDR3 contains 13 residues. Germline loops: CDR1 SGHVS, CDR2 FQNEAQ. The CDR3 spells CASSPPGNTEAFF. Written as DNA, the CDR3 is TGTGCCAGCAGCCCCCCTGGGAACACTGAAGCTTTCTTT.

The chain carries TRBV19 and TRBJ1-5, with TRBD1 matching 12 bases. Germline V CDR1 and CDR2: LNHDA, SQIVND (reference sequence). V lost 6 bases, J lost 0 bases, and 3 bases stayed unmatched. The CDR3 is made up of 16 amino acids. The CDR3, as DNA: TGTGCCAGTAGCCGGGACAGGGGGCGTAGCAATCAGCCCCAGCATTTT. Residues: CASSRDRGRSNQPQHF.

V gene TRBV7-8 combines with J gene TRBJ1-2; no firm D call. The CDR3 sequence is 13 residues long. Trimming left V 5 bases short and J 0 bases short, with 7 bases between. Germline V gene lookup returns CDR1 SGHVS and CDR2 FQNEAQ. CDR3 bases: TGTGCCAGCAGCGATGATGCTAACTATGGCTACACCTTC. Protein sequence: CASSDDANYGYTF.

This chain joins TRBV30 and TRBJ1-2; 7 nucleotides line up with TRBD1. Germline values: CDR1 GTSNPN, CDR2 SVGIG (reference sequence). The CDR3 totals 12 residues. Trimming took 8 bases from V and 4 from J; bases not matched to a gene: 7. The CDR3 here is CARHRGPYGYTF. Here the CDR3 DNA reads TGTGCCCGGCACAGGGGCCCCTATGGCTACACCTTC. Full variable domain (outside the CDR3, taken from reference TRBV30 and TRBJ1-2): SQTIHQWPATLVQPVGSPLSLECTVEGTSNPNLYWYRQAAGRGLQLLFYSVGIGQISSEVPQNLSASRPQDRQFILSSKKLLLSDSGFYLCARHRGPYGYTFGSGTRLTVV.

This clone appeared once. The gene calls are TRBV2 and TRBJ1-1; D may be TRBD1 (5 bases). Trimming left V 4 bases short and J 3 bases short, with 12 bases between. CDR3 length equals 14 residues. CDR1 and CDR2 (germline): SNHLY, FYNNEI. The DNA for the CDR3 is TGTGCCAGCAGTGGTGGGGGGTCGGACACTGAAGCTTTCTTT. This sequence encodes CASSGGGSDTEAFF. The whole variable domain, filled in from reference TRBV2 and TRBJ1-1, reads EPEVTQTPSHQVTQMGQEVILRCVPISNHLYFYWYRQILGQKVEFLVSFYNNEISEKSEIFDDQFSVERPDGSNFTLKIRSTKLEDSAMYFCASSGGGSDTEAFFGQGTRLTVV.

The chain joins TRBV6-6 to TRBJ1-1; 11 nucleotides agree with TRBD1. V trimming: 4 bases; J trimming: 5 bases; junction bases outside the gene matches: 9. CDR3 size: 16 residues. From germline, CDR1 is MNHNY and CDR2 SVGAGI (reference sequence). The chain's CDR3 is CASSSRDRGYFTEAFF. For the CDR3, the DNA is TGTGCCAGCAGTTCCCGGGACAGGGGGTATTTTACTGAAGCTTTCTTT.

The chain couples TRBV6-5 to TRBJ1-1; D perhaps matches TRBD1 (5 bases). The V end was cut by 1 base, the J end by 0 bases, with 9 bases between. Germline assignment: CDR1 MNHEY and CDR2 SVGAGI. The CDR3 runs to 15 residues. CDR3 in DNA: TGTGCCAGCAGTTACTTGGGGCGGGTGAACACTGAAGCTTTCTTT. As protein: CASSYLGRVNTEAFF.

The V and J genes are TRBV5-5 and TRBJ2-5; 9 bases agree with TRBD2. V shed 4 bases and J 5 bases; nucleotides not matched to a gene: 12. The length of the CDR3 is 16 residues. Germline lookup yields CDR1 SGHKS and CDR2 YYEKEE (reference sequence). In nucleotides, the CDR3 is TGTGCCAGCAGCACCCGCGTAGCGGGGGTGGGGGAGACCCAGTACTTC. Translated, it gives CASSTRVAGVGETQYF.